This T cell receptor beta chain is drawn from a study of read filtering for tumor transcriptome and immune sequencing. This clonotype has just one count. No antigen is known for it. This is likely an artifact of a read error, given a far larger clone one base away. This library used around 0.4 ug RNA and molecular barcoded adaptors spanning alpha/delta and beta/gamma chains. TCRdb independently ran MiXCR on the reads; one entry per CDR3 protein. The repertoire consists of roughly 130,000 distinct CDR3 sequences, with 10% to 15% occurring once and the leading ten covering roughly 9.6%. The germline V gene has CDR1 MNHEY and CDR2 SVGEGT. CDR3 size: 11 residues. Study-level results: In IR-seq, single-read clonotypes were roughly 80% of clonotypes but approximately 3.5% of reads. Compared with RNA-seq, IR-seq gave much higher clonotype depth and reliability.

The sequenced material came from a population of CD138-negative cells sorted from bone marrow. The chain combines TRBV6-2 or TRBV6-3 with TRBJ1-4; D not certain. This receptor was taken from a donor aged 40 or older with multiple myeloma. The CDR3 region has the DNA TGTGCCAGCAGTCCCTCGGATACGCAGTGTTTT. As protein: CASSPSDTQCF.